One sample yielded the 14 T cell receptor beta chains listed below, sequenced in a study of cytomegalovirus exposure and HLA in healthy donors. A multiplex PCR was run with 60 Vbeta primers and 13 Jbeta primers. This table comes from immunoSEQ multiplex PCR, and its TCRdb copy is limited to in-frame clones, with some not included. The sample has over 150,000 clones; about 80% are singletons. Sequenced input: PBMCs. The source of these receptors is a man younger than 35 in good health and CMV-seropositive.

V usage is TRBV6-1 and J usage is TRBJ2-1, with TRBD2 matching over 7 bases. Trimming at V came to 10 bases and at J to 7 bases, leaving 10 bases not matched to a gene. The CDR3 contains 13 residues. Germline-derived CDR1 and CDR2 are MNHNS and SASEGT. CDR3 amino acids: CATGTTSNNEQFF. CDR3 bases: TGTGCCACCGGAACGACTAGCAATAATGAGCAGTTCTTC.

The J gene is TRBJ1-5, the V gene TRBV30, with D maybe TRBD1 (5 bases). The CDR3 runs 13 residues. Deletions cut 4 bases from V and 4 bases from J, with 11 bases between. The germline gives CDR1 GTSNPN, CDR2 SVGIG (reference sequence). CDR3 coding DNA: TGTGCCTGGAAAGGTAGGGGAAATCAGCCCCAGCATTTT. The encoded protein is CAWKGRGNQPQHF.

This chain connects TRBV5-1 to TRBJ2-7; D might be TRBD2 (6 bases). V lost 4 bases, J lost 3 bases, and 17 bases lay in between. Germline V lookup: CDR1 SGHRS, CDR2 YFSETQ. The CDR3 totals 15 residues. The CDR3 sequence is CASSPGTAGVYEQYF. The DNA for the CDR3 is TGCGCCAGCAGCCCTGGGACTGCCGGGGTCTACGAGCAGTACTTC. The full variable domain, in which reference TRBV5-1 and TRBJ2-7 provide the parts outside the CDR3, is KAGVTQTPRYLIKTRGQQVTLSCSPISGHRSVSWYQQTPGQGLQFLFEYFSETQRNKGNFPGRFSGRQFSNSRSEMNVSTLELGDSALYLCASSPGTAGVYEQYFGPGTRLTVT.

This clone was seen only once. V and J are TRBV6-5 and TRBJ2-7; D not certain. With 6 bases removed from V and 5 bases from J, the gap between germline ends came to 17 bases. Germline CDR1 MNHEY, CDR2 SVGAGI. This CDR3 has 14 amino acids. The CDR3 region is CASSPQAPAHEQYF. The CDR3 bases are TGTGCCAGCAGCCCCCAAGCGCCCGCACACGAGCAGTACTTC.

The chain uses TRBV6-1 and TRBJ2-1; 7 nucleotides line up with TRBD2. Germline V gives CDR1 MNHNS, CDR2 SASEGT. This CDR3 has 15 residues. Trimming cost V 3 bases and J 3 bases; bases outside gene matches: 5. CDR3 sequence (DNA): TGTGCCAGCAGTGAGTGGCGGGAGATCTACAATGAGCAGTTCTTC. Translation gives CASSEWREIYNEQFF.

The chain carries TRBV18 and TRBJ1-2; D is perhaps TRBD1 (6 bases). The CDR3 length is 16 residues. Germline lookup yields CDR1 KGHSH and CDR2 LQKENI. The ends were cut back, 3 bases at V and 3 bases at J, with 17 bases in the middle. The CDR3 coding sequence is TGTGCCAGCTCACCGGGATCCCGCAGGGGCGACTATGGCTACACCTTC. The encoded protein is CASSPGSRRGDYGYTF.

V usage is TRBV4-2 and J usage is TRBJ2-1; 14 bases are shared with TRBD2. V lost 4 bases, J lost 8 bases, and 10 bases stayed unmatched. CDR1 and CDR2 from the germline V gene are LGHNA and YNFKEQ. The CDR3 extends over 17 amino acids. The CDR3 spells CASSPPGTSGRSDEQFF. CDR3 sequence (DNA): TGTGCCAGCAGCCCACCAGGGACTAGCGGGAGATCCGATGAGCAGTTCTTC.

The genes are TRBV5-1 and TRBJ2-7, with a possible D match to TRBD2 (5 bases). V was pared by 0 bases and J by 4 bases, with 8 bases between. The CDR3 has 13 residues. Germline V CDR1 and CDR2: SGHRS, YFSETQ. CDR3 bases: TGCGCCAGCAGCTTGGACGGGATTTACGAGCAGTACTTC. It yields the protein CASSLDGIYEQYF.

About this clone itself: Other DNA sequences in this sample translate to the same CDR3. The chain uses TRBV19 and TRBJ2-1; tentatively, D is TRBD2 (6 bases). The V gene lost 9 bases and the J gene lost 4 bases, with 22 bases spanning the gap. CDR1 LNHDA and CDR2 SQIVND come from the germline V gene (reference sequence). The CDR3 runs 16 residues. The CDR3 DNA reads as TGTGCCAGCATTCCGAAAAGTGGGGGGTTTTACAATGAGCAGTTCTTC. Residues: CASIPKSGGFYNEQFF.

This clone is a singleton in its sample. This sample includes further DNA sequences coding for the same CDR3. The V and J genes are TRBV5-4 and TRBJ2-7; 10 nucleotides match TRBD2. Unmatched junction bases numbered 2, after V lost 0 bases and J lost 2 bases. Germline V gene data show CDR1 as SGHNT and CDR2 as YYREEE (reference sequence). There are 15 residues in the CDR3. Here the CDR3 reads CASSLGLAGAYEQYF. CDR3 nucleotides: TGTGCCAGCAGCTTGGGCCTAGCGGGAGCCTACGAGCAGTACTTC.

This chain joins TRBV5-6 and TRBJ1-2, with 12 bases aligning to TRBD1. The CDR3 is 16 amino acids. V dropped 5 bases and J dropped 1; count of bases not matched to a gene: 6. CDR1 is SGHDT, CDR2 YYEEEE, per germline. The CDR3 coding sequence is TGTGCCAGCAGGACGGGACAGGGGGCGCTTAACTATGGCTACACCTTC. It yields the protein CASRTGQGALNYGYTF.

This clone has a handful of counts. V and J are TRBV4-3 and TRBJ2-5, with D perhaps matching TRBD1 (5 bases). The V and J ends lost 1 base and 5 bases respectively, with 8 bases between them. CDR3 length equals 13 residues. Germline-derived CDR1 and CDR2 are LGHNA and YSLEER. CDR3 region: CASSQAHRETQYF. In DNA form, the CDR3 reads TGCGCCAGCAGCCAAGCTCACAGGGAGACCCAGTACTTC.

V gene TRBV19 combines with J gene TRBJ2-7; 12 bases are shared with TRBD1. J lost 3 bases, V lost 4 bases, and 13 bases had no gene match. This CDR3 comprises 18 residues. Germline-derived CDR1 and CDR2 are LNHDA and SQIVND (reference sequence). The chain's CDR3 is CASSTITPGTGGDYEQYF. In DNA form, the CDR3 reads TGTGCCAGTAGTACGATTACCCCCGGGACAGGGGGCGACTACGAGCAGTACTTC.

The chain links TRBV27 to TRBJ2-7, with D unclear. V was pared by 2 bases and J by 3 bases, with 11 bases between. Looked up from germline, CDR1 is MNHEY and CDR2 is SMNVEV (reference sequence). This CDR3 region has 14 residues. DNA for the CDR3: TGTGCCAGCAGTTTAAAGGCCAGGAACTACGAGCAGTACTTC. Translated: CASSLKARNYEQYF.